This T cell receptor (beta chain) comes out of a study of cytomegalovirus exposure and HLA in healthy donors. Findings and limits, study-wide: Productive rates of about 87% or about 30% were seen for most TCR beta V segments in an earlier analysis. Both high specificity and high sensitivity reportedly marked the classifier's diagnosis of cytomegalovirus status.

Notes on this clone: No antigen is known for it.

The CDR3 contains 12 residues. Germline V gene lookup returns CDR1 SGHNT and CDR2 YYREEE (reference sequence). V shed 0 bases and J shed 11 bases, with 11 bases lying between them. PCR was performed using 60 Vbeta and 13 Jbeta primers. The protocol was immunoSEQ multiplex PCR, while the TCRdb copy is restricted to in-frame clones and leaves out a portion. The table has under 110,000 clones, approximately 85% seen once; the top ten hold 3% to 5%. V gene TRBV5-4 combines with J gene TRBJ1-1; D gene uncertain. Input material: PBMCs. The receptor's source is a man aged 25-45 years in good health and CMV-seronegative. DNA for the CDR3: TGTGCCAGCAGCTTGGGCGACACTGGGGCTTTCTTT. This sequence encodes CASSLGDTGAFF.